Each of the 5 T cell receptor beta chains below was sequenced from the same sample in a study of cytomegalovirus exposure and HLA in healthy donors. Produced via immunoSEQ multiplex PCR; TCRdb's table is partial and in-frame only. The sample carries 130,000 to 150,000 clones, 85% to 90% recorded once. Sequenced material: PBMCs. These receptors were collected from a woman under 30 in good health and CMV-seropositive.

The CDR3 is CASSSKGQGARANYGYTF. CDR3 sequence (DNA): TGTGCCAGCAGCTCTAAGGGACAGGGGGCGCGAGCTAACTATGGCTACACCTTC. V usage is TRBV5-6 and J usage is TRBJ1-2; 12 bases agree with TRBD1. V shed 3 bases, J shed 0 bases, and the junction held 9 bases outside the gene matches. CDR3 length: 18 residues. Germline CDR1 is SGHDT and CDR2 is YYEEEE.

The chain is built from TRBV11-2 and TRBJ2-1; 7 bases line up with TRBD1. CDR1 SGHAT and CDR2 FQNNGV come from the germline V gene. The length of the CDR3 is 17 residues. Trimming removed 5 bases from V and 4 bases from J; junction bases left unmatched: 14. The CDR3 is CASSPTKGQSIYNEQFF. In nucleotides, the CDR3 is TGTGCCAGCAGCCCCACAAAGGGACAGAGTATATACAATGAGCAGTTCTTC.

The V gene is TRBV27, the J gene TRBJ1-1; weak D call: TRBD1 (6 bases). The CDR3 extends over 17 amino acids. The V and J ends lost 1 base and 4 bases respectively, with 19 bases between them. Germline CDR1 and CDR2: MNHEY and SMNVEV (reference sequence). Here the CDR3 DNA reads TGTGCCAGCAGTTTATTCAGGGGAGTCTCTCCGGCCACTGAAGCTTTCTTT. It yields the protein CASSLFRGVSPATEAFF.

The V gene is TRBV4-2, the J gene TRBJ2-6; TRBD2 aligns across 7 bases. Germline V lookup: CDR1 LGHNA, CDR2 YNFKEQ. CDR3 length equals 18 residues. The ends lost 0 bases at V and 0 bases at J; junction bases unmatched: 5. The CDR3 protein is CASSQEWGGGSGANVLTF. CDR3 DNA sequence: TGTGCCAGCAGCCAAGAATGGGGCGGGGGCTCTGGGGCCAACGTCCTGACTTTC.

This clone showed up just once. CDR3 nucleotides: TGTGCCAGCACTCCGGACAGGGTGATGGACGAGCAGTACTTC. This gives the protein CASTPDRVMDEQYF. The chain joins TRBV28 to TRBJ2-7, with 8 bases aligning to TRBD1. Trimming cost V 7 bases and J 5 bases; bases outside gene matches: 10. The germline V gene encodes CDR1 MDHEN and CDR2 SYDVKM. The CDR3 covers 14 residues.